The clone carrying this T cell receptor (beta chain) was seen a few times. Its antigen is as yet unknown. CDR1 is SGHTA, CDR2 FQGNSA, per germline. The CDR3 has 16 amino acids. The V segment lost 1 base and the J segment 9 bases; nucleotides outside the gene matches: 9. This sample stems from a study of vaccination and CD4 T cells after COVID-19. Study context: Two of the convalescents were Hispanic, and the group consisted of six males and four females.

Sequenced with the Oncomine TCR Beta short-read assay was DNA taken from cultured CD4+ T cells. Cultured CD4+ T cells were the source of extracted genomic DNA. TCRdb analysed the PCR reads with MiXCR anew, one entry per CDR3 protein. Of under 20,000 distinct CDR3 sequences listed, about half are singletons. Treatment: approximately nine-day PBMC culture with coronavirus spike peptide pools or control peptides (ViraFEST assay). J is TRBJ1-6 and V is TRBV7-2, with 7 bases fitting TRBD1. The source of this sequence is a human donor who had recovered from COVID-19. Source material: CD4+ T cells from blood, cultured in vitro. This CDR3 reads CASSLEGTGVSSPLHF. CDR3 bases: TGTGCCAGCAGCTTAGAGGGTACAGGGGTGAGTTCACCCCTCCACTTT. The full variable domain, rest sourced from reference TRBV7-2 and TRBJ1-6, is GAGVSQSPSNKVTEKGKDVELRCDPISGHTALYWYRQSLGQGLEFLIYFQGNSAPDKSGLPSDRFSAERTGGSVSTLTIQRTQQEDSAVYLCASSLEGTGVSSPLHFGNGTRLTVT.